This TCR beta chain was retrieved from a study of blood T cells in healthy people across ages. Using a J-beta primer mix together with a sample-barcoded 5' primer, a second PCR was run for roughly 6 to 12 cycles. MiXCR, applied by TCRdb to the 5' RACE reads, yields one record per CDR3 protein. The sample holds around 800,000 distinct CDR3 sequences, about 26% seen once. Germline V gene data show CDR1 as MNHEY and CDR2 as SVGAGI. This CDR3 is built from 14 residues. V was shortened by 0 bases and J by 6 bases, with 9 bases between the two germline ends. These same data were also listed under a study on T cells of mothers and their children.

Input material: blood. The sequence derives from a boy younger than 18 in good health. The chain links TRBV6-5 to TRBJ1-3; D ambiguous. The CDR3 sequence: CASSYSSKTNTIYF. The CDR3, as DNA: TGTGCCAGCAGTTACTCATCTAAGACAAACACCATATATTTT.